These 21 T cell receptor beta chains were sequenced from one sample in a study of siplizumab effects on memory and regulatory T cells. Some clones are missing from TCRdb's copy, which holds only in-frame ones; the method was immunoSEQ multiplex PCR. The table records 100,000 or so clones, approximately 92% of them present only once. The sequenced material came from CD4+ T cells sorted from blood. The receptors stem from a human donor in good health. Some clones in this sample may be carry-over from other donors' samples.

The chain links TRBV23-1 to TRBJ2-1; 8 positions match TRBD1. TRBV23-1 is identified as an open reading frame with a role that is uncertain. V shed 3 bases, J shed 5 bases, and the junction held 6 bases outside the gene matches. This CDR3 region has 15 residues. The CDR3 loop is CASSQVTGGDNEQFF. Here the CDR3 DNA reads TGCGCCAGCAGTCAGGTAACAGGGGGTGACAATGAGCAGTTCTTC.

The gene calls are TRBV28 and TRBJ2-4, with 7 bases that match TRBD1. The CDR3 runs to 18 residues. Germline V gene data show CDR1 as MDHEN and CDR2 as SYDVKM. V shed 6 bases, J shed 0 bases, and the junction held 14 bases outside the gene matches. The CDR3 loop reads CASRRPRGGQKAKNIQYF. As DNA, the CDR3 is TGTGCCAGCAGACGTCCCCGAGGGGGACAGAAAGCCAAAAACATTCAGTACTTC. Variable domain in full (rest from reference TRBV28 and TRBJ2-4): DVKVTQSSRYLVKRTGEKVFLECVQDMDHENMFWYRQDPGLGLRLIYFSYDVKMKEKGDIPEGYSVSREKKERFSLILESASTNQTSMYLCASRRPRGGQKAKNIQYFGAGTRLSVL.

This clone was counted once. V gene TRBV7-3 combines with J gene TRBJ2-5; no definite D call. CDR1 is SGHTA, CDR2 FQGTGA, per germline. The CDR3 contains 13 residues. Trimming removed 0 bases at V and 5 bases at J, with 7 bases between. The CDR3 DNA sequence: TGTGCCAGCAGCTTAACGGTCGGGGAGACCCAGTACTTC. Its protein is CASSLTVGETQYF.

J is TRBJ1-1 and V is TRBV5-5, with a weak D call TRBD1 (6 bases). V lost 2 bases to trimming and J lost 2 bases, with 10 bases between them. The CDR3 runs 14 residues. The germline gives CDR1 SGHKS, CDR2 YYEKEE (reference sequence). CDR3 nucleotides: TGTGCCAGCAGCTTACAGGGAACCAACACTGAAGCTTTCTTT. It translates to CASSLQGTNTEAFF.

V and J are TRBV4-1 and TRBJ2-1, with a possible D match to TRBD2 (6 bases). V dropped 1 base and J dropped 0 bases, with 7 bases sitting between them. The CDR3 contains 15 residues. Germline-derived CDR1 and CDR2 are MGHRA and YSYEKL. The CDR3 nucleotides are TGCGCCAGCAGCCAAGCGGGGGACTCCTACAATGAGCAGTTCTTC. This translates into CASSQAGDSYNEQFF.

J is TRBJ1-2 and V is TRBV2; the D gene is possibly TRBD1 (5 bases). V was pared by 6 bases and J by 4 bases, with 12 bases between. The germline V gene encodes CDR1 SNHLY and CDR2 FYNNEI. The CDR3 is 13 residues long. As DNA, the CDR3 is TGTGCCAGCAGAACGGGGCTAGGCTATGGCTACACCTTC. Translating it yields CASRTGLGYGYTF.

This chain connects TRBV5-1 to TRBJ1-1; D is unclear. Trimming took 4 bases from V and 4 from J, leaving 17 bases between them. CDR3 size: 15 residues. Germline lookup yields CDR1 SGHRS and CDR2 YFSETQ. CDR3 residues: CASSRAGDRSTEAFF. As DNA, the CDR3 is TGCGCCAGCAGCCGGGCCGGCGACCGGAGCACTGAAGCTTTCTTT.

The gene calls are TRBV7-9 and TRBJ2-7, with 8 nucleotides matching TRBD1. The V segment lost 7 bases and the J segment 5 bases; nucleotides outside the gene matches: 10. Germline V gene data show CDR1 as SEHNR and CDR2 as FQNEAQ (reference sequence). The CDR3 runs to 14 residues. Here the CDR3 reads CASTKQGVYDEQYF. Written as DNA, the CDR3 is TGTGCCAGCACGAAACAGGGGGTCTATGACGAGCAGTACTTC.

J is TRBJ1-2 and V is TRBV9; 9 positions match TRBD1. The ends lost 3 bases at V and 3 bases at J; junction bases unmatched: 9. The CDR3 covers 16 residues. CDR1 is SGDLS and CDR2 is YYNGEE in the germline V gene. This CDR3 reads CASSEQGAPVDYGYTF. In DNA form, the CDR3 reads TGTGCCAGCAGCGAACAGGGGGCGCCGGTGGACTATGGCTACACCTTC.

The chain uses TRBV13 and TRBJ2-1, with 14 positions matching TRBD2. The J segment lost 5 bases and the V segment lost 5 bases, leaving 14 bases of the junction unmatched. The germline V gene has CDR1 PRHDT and CDR2 FYEKMQ (reference sequence). The CDR3 spans 19 residues. CDR3 sequence (DNA): TGTGCCAGCAGCAAAAGGAGGACTAGCGGGAGGAGTTCCGACAATGAGCAGTTCTTC. It is translated as CASSKRRTSGRSSDNEQFF.

The chain couples TRBV28 to TRBJ1-1, with D maybe TRBD1 (5 bases). The V gene lost 9 bases and the J gene lost 7 bases, with 15 bases spanning the gap. The CDR3 spans 12 residues. Germline V gives CDR1 MDHEN, CDR2 SYDVKM. CDR3 nucleotides: TGTGCCAGTTTTGACCGGAGGGGTGAAGCTTTCTTT. Translated, it gives CASFDRRGEAFF. Full variable domain (missing parts from reference TRBV28 and TRBJ1-1): DVKVTQSSRYLVKRTGEKVFLECVQDMDHENMFWYRQDPGLGLRLIYFSYDVKMKEKGDIPEGYSVSREKKERFSLILESASTNQTSMYLCASFDRRGEAFFGQGTRLTVV.

The gene calls are TRBV19 and TRBJ2-3; D is perhaps TRBD2 (6 bases). Germline values: CDR1 LNHDA, CDR2 SQIVND (reference sequence). The V end was cut by 4 bases, the J end by 0 bases, with 11 bases between. CDR3 size: 15 residues. This CDR3 is CASSTSDYSTDTQYF. The CDR3 bases are TGTGCCAGTAGTACCTCGGACTATAGCACAGATACGCAGTATTTT.

J is TRBJ1-1 and V is TRBV2; no clear D gene. The CDR3 spans 13 residues. Trimming shortened V by 8 bases and J by 4 bases, and 14 bases separated the two germline ends. Germline assignment: CDR1 SNHLY and CDR2 FYNNEI. The chain's CDR3 is CASVLEVGTEAFF. CDR3 nucleotide sequence: TGTGCCAGCGTCCTCGAGGTAGGCACTGAAGCTTTCTTT.

V and J are TRBV29-1 and TRBJ1-4; no clear D gene. The germline gives CDR1 SQVTM, CDR2 ANQGSEA. The CDR3 consists of 13 residues. Trimming shortened V by 4 bases and J by 4 bases, and 10 bases separated the two germline ends. The DNA of the CDR3 is TGCAGCGTTGTCTCCAGTTTTAATGAAAAACTGTTTTTT. Amino acid sequence: CSVVSSFNEKLFF.

The count of this clone is one. The chain uses TRBV7-3 and TRBJ1-1; 8 bases fit TRBD1. The CDR3 length is 14 residues. The trim removed 4 bases at V and 3 bases at J, leaving 4 bases unmatched. Germline CDR1 is SGHTA and CDR2 is FQGTGA. The CDR3 reads CASSSTGADTEAFF. Written as DNA, the CDR3 is TGTGCCAGCAGCTCGACAGGGGCTGACACTGAAGCTTTCTTT.

The V and J genes are TRBV11-2 and TRBJ1-4; TRBD1 is a possible D gene (5 bases). Trimming shortened V by 1 base and J by 6 bases, and 12 bases separated the two germline ends. The germline V gene encodes CDR1 SGHAT and CDR2 FQNNGV. The CDR3 runs to 15 residues. CDR3 bases: TGTGCCAGCAGCTTAGGTCCGGGGCGGGATGAAAAACTGTTTTTT. Protein sequence: CASSLGPGRDEKLFF. The variable domain in full, with the rest retrieved from reference TRBV11-2 and TRBJ1-4, is EAGVAQSPRYKIIEKRQSVAFWCNPISGHATLYWYQQILGQGPKLLIQFQNNGVVDDSQLPKDRFSAERLKGVDSTLKIQPAKLEDSAVYLCASSLGPGRDEKLFFGSGTQLSVL.

This clone was seen a few times. The genes are TRBV30 and TRBJ1-3; D might be TRBD1 (5 bases). Per the germline V gene, CDR1 is GTSNPN and CDR2 is SVGIG (reference sequence). Trimming pared 2 bases from V and 5 bases from J, leaving 19 bases between. The CDR3 loop spans 16 amino acids. The CDR3 sequence is CAWSLNTGTARNTIYF. CDR3 bases: TGTGCCTGGAGTCTTAATACCGGGACCGCCCGAAACACCATATATTTT.

This clone was picked up one time. The V gene is TRBV6-5, the J gene TRBJ1-2; 7 bases align to TRBD1. V was pared by 4 bases and J by 3 bases, with 5 bases of the junction left unmatched. Germline V CDR1 and CDR2: MNHEY, SVGAGI. The CDR3 sequence is 14 residues long. The CDR3 here is CASSSRDSYYGYTF. In DNA form, the CDR3 reads TGTGCCAGCAGTTCCCGGGACAGTTACTATGGCTACACCTTC.

The chain recombines TRBV10-2 with TRBJ2-1; D possibly corresponds to TRBD2 (6 bases). The CDR3 length is 19 residues. The germline CDR1 and CDR2 sequences are WSHSY and SAAADI. V was pared by 6 bases and J by 1 base, with 25 bases between. CDR3 in DNA: TGCGCCAGCAGGGGTATTAGTTGGTCCCGCAGCGGGTCCTACAATGAGCAGTTCTTC. This encodes CASRGISWSRSGSYNEQFF.

This clone was seen once. The chain has TRBV27 and TRBJ1-5; D unclear. The V end was cut by 6 bases, the J end by 3 bases, with 9 bases between. The CDR3 is made up of 13 amino acids. The germline gives CDR1 MNHEY, CDR2 SMNVEV (reference sequence). In DNA, the CDR3 is TGTGCCAGCAGGGCTGACTACAATCAGCCCCAGCATTTT. Translating it yields CASRADYNQPQHF.

As DNA, the CDR3 is TGTGCCAGCAGCCCAACCAACTTAGGTAGCGGGTTCCTCTACGAGCAGTACTTC. Translation: CASSPTNLGSGFLYEQYF. V is TRBV4-2 and J is TRBJ2-7; 7 bases match TRBD2. Germline CDR1 and CDR2: LGHNA and YNFKEQ. The CDR3 totals 18 residues. Germline trimming cut 4 bases from V and 3 bases from J; bases unmatched to any gene: 18.